This T cell receptor beta chain was documented in a study of cytomegalovirus exposure and HLA in healthy donors. About the research overall: A previous analysis identified around 120 million unique TCR beta sequences derived from roughly 190 million T cells.

The PCR ran on 60 Vbeta and 13 Jbeta primers. Assay: immunoSEQ multiplex PCR; the TCRdb copy retains only in-frame clones and omits some. The table has 100,000 to 150,000 clones, approximately 80% seen once; the top ten hold roughly 13%. The sequenced sample was PBMCs. The sequence was collected from a woman in her thirties or forties in good health and CMV-seropositive.

Here the CDR3 reads CASSLRELQSGELFF. CDR3 DNA: TGCGCCAGCAGCCTCCGCGAATTGCAATCCGGGGAGCTGTTTTTT. The chain couples TRBV5-1 to TRBJ2-2, with D unresolved. The ends were cut back, 4 bases at V and 6 bases at J, with 16 bases in the middle. CDR3 length equals 15 residues. Germline loops: CDR1 SGHRS, CDR2 YFSETQ.